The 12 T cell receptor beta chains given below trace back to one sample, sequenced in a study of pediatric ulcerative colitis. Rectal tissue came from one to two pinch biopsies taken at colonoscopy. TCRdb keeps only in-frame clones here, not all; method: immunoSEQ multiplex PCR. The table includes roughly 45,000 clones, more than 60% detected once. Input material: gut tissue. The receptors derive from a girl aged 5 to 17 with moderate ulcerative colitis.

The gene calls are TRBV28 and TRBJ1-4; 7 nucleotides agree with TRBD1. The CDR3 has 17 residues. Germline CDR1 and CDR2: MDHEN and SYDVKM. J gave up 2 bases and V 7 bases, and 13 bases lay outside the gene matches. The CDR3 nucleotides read TGTGCCAGCAAGGGTGGTAGGGGGCGCGGGACTAATGAAAAACTGTTTTTT. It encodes CASKGGRGRGTNEKLFF.

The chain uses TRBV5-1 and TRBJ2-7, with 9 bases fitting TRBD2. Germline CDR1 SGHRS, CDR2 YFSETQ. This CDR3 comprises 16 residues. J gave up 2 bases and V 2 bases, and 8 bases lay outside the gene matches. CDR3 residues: CASSFGGLAGTYEQYF. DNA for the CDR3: TGCGCCAGCAGCTTCGGGGGGCTAGCGGGAACCTACGAGCAGTACTTC.

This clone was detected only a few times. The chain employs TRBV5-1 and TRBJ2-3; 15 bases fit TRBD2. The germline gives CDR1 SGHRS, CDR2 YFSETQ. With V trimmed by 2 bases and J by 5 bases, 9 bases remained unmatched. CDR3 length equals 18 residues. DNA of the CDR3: TGCGCCAGCAGCTTATCCGGGACTAGCGGGAGGAGGGGAGATACGCAGTATTTT. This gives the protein CASSLSGTSGRRGDTQYF. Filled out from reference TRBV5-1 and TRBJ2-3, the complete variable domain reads KAGVTQTPRYLIKTRGQQVTLSCSPISGHRSVSWYQQTPGQGLQFLFEYFSETQRNKGNFPGRFSGRQFSNSRSEMNVSTLELGDSALYLCASSLSGTSGRRGDTQYFGPGTRLTVL.

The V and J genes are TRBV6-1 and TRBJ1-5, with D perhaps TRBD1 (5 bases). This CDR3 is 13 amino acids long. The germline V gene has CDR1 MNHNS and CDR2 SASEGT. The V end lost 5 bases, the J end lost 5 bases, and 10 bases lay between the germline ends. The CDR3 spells CASSSQGDQPQHF. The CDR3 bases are TGTGCCAGCAGTAGTCAGGGAGATCAGCCCCAGCATTTT.

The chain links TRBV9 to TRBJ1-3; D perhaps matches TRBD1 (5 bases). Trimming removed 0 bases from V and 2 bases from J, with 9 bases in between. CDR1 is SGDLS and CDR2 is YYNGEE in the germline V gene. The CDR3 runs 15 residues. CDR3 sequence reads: CASSVDLGAGNTIYF. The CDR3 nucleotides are TGTGCCAGCAGCGTAGATTTGGGGGCTGGAAACACCATATATTTT.

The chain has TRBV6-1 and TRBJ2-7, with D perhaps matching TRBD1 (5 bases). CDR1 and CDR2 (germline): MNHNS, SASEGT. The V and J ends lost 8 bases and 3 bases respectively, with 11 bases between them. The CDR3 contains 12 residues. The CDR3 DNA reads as TGTGCCAGCCAGGGTGGCGGCTACGAGCAGTACTTC. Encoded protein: CASQGGGYEQYF.

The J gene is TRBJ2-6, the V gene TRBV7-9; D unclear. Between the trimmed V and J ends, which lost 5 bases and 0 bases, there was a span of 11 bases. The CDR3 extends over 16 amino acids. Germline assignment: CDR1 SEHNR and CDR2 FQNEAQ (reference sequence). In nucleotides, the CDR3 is TGTGCCAGCAGCCCAACACAGTCCTCTGGGGCCAACGTCCTGACTTTC. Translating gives CASSPTQSSGANVLTF. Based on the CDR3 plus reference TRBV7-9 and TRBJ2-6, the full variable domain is DTGVSQNPRHKITKRGQNVTFRCDPISEHNRLYWYRQTLGQGPEFLTYFQNEAQLEKSRLLSDRFSAERPKGSFSTLEIQRTEQGDSAMYLCASSPTQSSGANVLTFGAGSRLTVL.

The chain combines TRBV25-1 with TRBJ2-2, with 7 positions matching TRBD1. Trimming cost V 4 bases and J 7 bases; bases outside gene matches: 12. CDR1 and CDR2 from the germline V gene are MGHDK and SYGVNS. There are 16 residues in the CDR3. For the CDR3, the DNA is TGTGCCAGCAGTGTTCGGAACAGGGGAAGGAACGGGGAGCTGTTTTTT. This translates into CASSVRNRGRNGELFF.

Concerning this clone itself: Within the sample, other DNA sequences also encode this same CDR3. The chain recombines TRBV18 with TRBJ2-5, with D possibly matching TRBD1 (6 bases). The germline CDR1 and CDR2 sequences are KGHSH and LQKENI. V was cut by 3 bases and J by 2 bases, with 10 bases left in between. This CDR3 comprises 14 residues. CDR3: CASSPLGQQETQYF. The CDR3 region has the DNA TGTGCCAGCTCACCTCTTGGACAGCAAGAGACCCAGTACTTC.

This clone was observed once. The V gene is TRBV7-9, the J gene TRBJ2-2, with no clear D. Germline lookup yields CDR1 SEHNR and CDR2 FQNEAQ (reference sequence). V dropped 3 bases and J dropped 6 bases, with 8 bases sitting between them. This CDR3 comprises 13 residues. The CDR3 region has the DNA TGTGCCAGCAGCTTCCCCGTATCCGGGGAGCTGTTTTTT. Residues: CASSFPVSGELFF.

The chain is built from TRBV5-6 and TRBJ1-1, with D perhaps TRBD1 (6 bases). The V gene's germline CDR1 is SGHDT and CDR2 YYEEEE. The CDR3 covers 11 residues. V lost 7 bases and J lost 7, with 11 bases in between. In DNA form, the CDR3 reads TGTGCCAGCGGAAGGGGGGTTGAAGCTTTCTTT. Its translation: CASGRGVEAFF.

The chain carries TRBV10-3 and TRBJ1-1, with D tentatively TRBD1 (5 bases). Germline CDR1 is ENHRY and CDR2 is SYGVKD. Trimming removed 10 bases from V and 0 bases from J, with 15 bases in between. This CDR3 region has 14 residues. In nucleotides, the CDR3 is TGTGCCACCCGGGACGGATCAATGAACACTGAAGCTTTCTTT. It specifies CATRDGSMNTEAFF.